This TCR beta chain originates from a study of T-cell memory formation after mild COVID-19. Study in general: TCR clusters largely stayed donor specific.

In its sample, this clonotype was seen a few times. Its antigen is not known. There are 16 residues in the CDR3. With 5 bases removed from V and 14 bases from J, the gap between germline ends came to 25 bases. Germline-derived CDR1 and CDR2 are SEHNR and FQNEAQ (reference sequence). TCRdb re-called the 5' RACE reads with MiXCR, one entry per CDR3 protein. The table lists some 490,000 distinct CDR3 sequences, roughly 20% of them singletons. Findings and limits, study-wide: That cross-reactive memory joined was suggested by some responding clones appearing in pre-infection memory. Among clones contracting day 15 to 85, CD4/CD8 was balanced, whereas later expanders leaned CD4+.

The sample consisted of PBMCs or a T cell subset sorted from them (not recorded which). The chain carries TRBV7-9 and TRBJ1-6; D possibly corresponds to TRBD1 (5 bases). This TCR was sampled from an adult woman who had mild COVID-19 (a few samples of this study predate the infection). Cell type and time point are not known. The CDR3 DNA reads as TGTGCCAGCAGCCTCCGTAAACCGGGGACTTCAGTCGCCCTCCACTTT. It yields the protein CASSLRKPGTSVALHF.